The rows below give T cell receptor beta chains drawn from one sample of a study of vaccination effects on CD4 cells after COVID-19. No antigen has been assigned to these receptors. Clones were read by immunoSEQ multiplex PCR, and TCRdb kept only the in-frame ones, dropping some. This sample has fewer than 35,000 clones; 70% occur once, and the top ten carry approximately 3.6%. This sample comprised CD4+ T cells from PBMCs cultured without peptide, obtained before COVID-19 vaccination. Source of these receptors: a human donor who received a COVID-19 vaccine. CDR3s include the opening cysteine and the closing phenylalanine or tryptophan. D genes are given only for firm matches.

D gene: TRBD2
V gene: TRBV7-9
CDR3 length: 15
J gene: TRBJ2-5
CDR3 protein: CASSLWAGGEETQYF

D gene: TRBD1
V gene: TRBV6-5
CDR3 length: 14
J gene: TRBJ2-1
CDR3 protein: CASGNGQGANEQFF

D gene: .
V gene: TRBV29-1
CDR3 length: 15
J gene: TRBJ2-3
CDR3 protein: CSVEDLGEIADTQYF

D gene: TRBD2
V gene: TRBV4-2
CDR3 length: 17
J gene: TRBJ2-3
CDR3 protein: CASSQDRGGPLTDTQYF

D gene: .
V gene: TRBV18
CDR3 length: 14
J gene: TRBJ2-3
CDR3 protein: CASSPGRGADTQYF

D gene: .
V gene: TRBV12-3/TRBV12-4
CDR3 length: 13
J gene: TRBJ1-1
CDR3 protein: CASSRVLNTEAFF

D gene: TRBD1
V gene: TRBV6-5
CDR3 length: 15
J gene: TRBJ1-1
CDR3 protein: CASSRQGSGNTEAFF

D gene: .
V gene: TRBV5-6
CDR3 length: 14
J gene: TRBJ1-4
CDR3 protein: CASSARELGGKLFF

D gene: TRBD1
V gene: TRBV9
CDR3 length: 16
J gene: TRBJ1-1
CDR3 protein: CASSYGTGREGTEAFF

D gene: .
V gene: TRBV18
CDR3 length: 14
J gene: TRBJ2-3
CDR3 protein: CASSKNRDTDTQYF

D gene: TRBD2
V gene: TRBV3-1/TRBV3-2
CDR3 length: 18
J gene: TRBJ2-7
CDR3 protein: CASSQDADSGRPRDEQYF

D gene: TRBD1
V gene: TRBV10-3
CDR3 length: 15
J gene: TRBJ1-5
CDR3 protein: CAIRDGQGDGQPQHF

D gene: .
V gene: TRBV20-1
CDR3 length: 11
J gene: TRBJ1-1
CDR3 protein: CSAPDRVGAFF

D gene: TRBD1
V gene: TRBV6-5
CDR3 length: 12
J gene: TRBJ1-1
CDR3 protein: CASRPQTGTAFF

D gene: TRBD2
V gene: TRBV5-6
CDR3 length: 16
J gene: TRBJ2-7
CDR3 protein: CASSSWVGEGSYEQYF

D gene: .
V gene: TRBV6-5
CDR3 length: 15
J gene: TRBJ2-3
CDR3 protein: CASSRQAGGTDTQYF

D gene: .
V gene: TRBV11-2
CDR3 length: 15
J gene: TRBJ2-2
CDR3 protein: CASSLGAGNTGELFF

D gene: .
V gene: TRBV6-4
CDR3 length: 14
J gene: TRBJ2-2
CDR3 protein: CASSTGFYTGELFF

D gene: .
V gene: TRBV5-6
CDR3 length: 16
J gene: TRBJ2-7
CDR3 protein: CASSPRFGTENDEQYF

D gene: TRBD2
V gene: TRBV11-2
CDR3 length: 15
J gene: TRBJ2-1
CDR3 protein: CASSRGLAGAGEQFF

D gene: .
V gene: TRBV19
CDR3 length: 14
J gene: TRBJ1-2
CDR3 protein: CASSIQGGKDGYTF

D gene: .
V gene: TRBV13
CDR3 length: 15
J gene: TRBJ1-1
CDR3 protein: CASSSEGETDTEAFF

D gene: .
V gene: TRBV2
CDR3 length: 16
J gene: TRBJ2-3
CDR3 protein: CASSERWGRDTDTQYF

D gene: .
V gene: TRBV19
CDR3 length: 14
J gene: TRBJ2-5
CDR3 protein: CASSIGSGGETQYF

D gene: TRBD2
V gene: TRBV5-5
CDR3 length: 15
J gene: TRBJ2-1
CDR3 protein: CASSLREGTYNEQFF

D gene: .
V gene: TRBV27
CDR3 length: 14
J gene: TRBJ2-7
CDR3 protein: CASSLRWPLYEQYF

D gene: .
V gene: TRBV6-5
CDR3 length: 13
J gene: TRBJ1-2
CDR3 protein: CATVGRTNYGYTF

D gene: .
V gene: TRBV5-1
CDR3 length: 16
J gene: TRBJ1-4
CDR3 protein: CASSLEGIRTNEKLFF

D gene: .
V gene: TRBV2
CDR3 length: 15
J gene: TRBJ1-6
CDR3 protein: CASSGEGSYNSPLHF

D gene: .
V gene: TRBV19
CDR3 length: 15
J gene: TRBJ2-3
CDR3 protein: CASSMRGTSTDTQYF

D gene: .
V gene: TRBV2
CDR3 length: 17
J gene: TRBJ1-5
CDR3 protein: CASSGGEGIGGNQPQHF

D gene: TRBD2
V gene: TRBV11-2
CDR3 length: 15
J gene: TRBJ2-5
CDR3 protein: CASSFWTSGTETQYF

D gene: .
V gene: TRBV7-8
CDR3 length: 14
J gene: TRBJ2-5
CDR3 protein: CASSLGGRYETQYF

D gene: .
V gene: TRBV5-1
CDR3 length: 15
J gene: TRBJ2-5
CDR3 protein: CASSLYWTAQETQYF

D gene: .
V gene: TRBV7-2
CDR3 length: 15
J gene: TRBJ2-2
CDR3 protein: CASSFSGARTGELFF

D gene: .
V gene: TRBV4-1
CDR3 length: 14
J gene: TRBJ2-1
CDR3 protein: CASSQLTSTNEQFF

D gene: TRBD1
V gene: TRBV19
CDR3 length: 12
J gene: TRBJ1-1
CDR3 protein: CASSSWTGVAFF

D gene: .
V gene: TRBV5-4
CDR3 length: 14
J gene: TRBJ2-7
CDR3 protein: CASSPGASSYEQYF

D gene: .
V gene: TRBV10-2
CDR3 length: 15
J gene: TRBJ2-5
CDR3 protein: CASSAWADDRETQYF

D gene: .
V gene: TRBV19
CDR3 length: 15
J gene: TRBJ1-4
CDR3 protein: CASSRIGNTNEKLFF

D gene: TRBD2
V gene: TRBV9
CDR3 length: 15
J gene: TRBJ2-1
CDR3 protein: CASSVDLLAGNEQFF

D gene: .
V gene: TRBV5-6
CDR3 length: 16
J gene: TRBJ2-3
CDR3 protein: CASSLRIVEVTDTQYF

D gene: TRBD1
V gene: TRBV7-2
CDR3 length: 15
J gene: TRBJ1-2
CDR3 protein: CASSSAAGTEYGYTF

D gene: TRBD1
V gene: TRBV27
CDR3 length: 14
J gene: TRBJ2-5
CDR3 protein: CASSPGTGEETQYF

D gene: TRBD2
V gene: TRBV7-2
CDR3 length: 14
J gene: TRBJ2-1
CDR3 protein: CASSFLAGRGEQFF